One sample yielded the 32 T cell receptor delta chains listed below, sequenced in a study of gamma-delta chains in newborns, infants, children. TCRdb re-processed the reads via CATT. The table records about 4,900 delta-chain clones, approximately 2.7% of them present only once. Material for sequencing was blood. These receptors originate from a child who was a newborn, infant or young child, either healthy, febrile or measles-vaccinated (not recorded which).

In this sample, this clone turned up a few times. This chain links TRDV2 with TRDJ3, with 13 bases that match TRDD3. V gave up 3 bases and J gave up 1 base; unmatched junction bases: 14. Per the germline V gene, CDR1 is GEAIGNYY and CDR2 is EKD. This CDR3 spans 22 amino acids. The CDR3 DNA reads TGTGCCTGTGACTTTCCCGTACTGGGGGATACGCGAGGTTCCTGGGACACCCGACAGATGTTTTTC. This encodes CACDFPVLGDTRGSWDTRQMFF.

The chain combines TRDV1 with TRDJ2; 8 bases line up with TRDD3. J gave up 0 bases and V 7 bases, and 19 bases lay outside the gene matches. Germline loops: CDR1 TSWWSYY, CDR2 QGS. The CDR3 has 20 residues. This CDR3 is CALEGPLLLGEEALTAQLFF. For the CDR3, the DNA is TGTGCTCTTGAAGGCCCCCTCTTGCTGGGGGAAGAAGCTTTGACAGCACAACTCTTCTTT.

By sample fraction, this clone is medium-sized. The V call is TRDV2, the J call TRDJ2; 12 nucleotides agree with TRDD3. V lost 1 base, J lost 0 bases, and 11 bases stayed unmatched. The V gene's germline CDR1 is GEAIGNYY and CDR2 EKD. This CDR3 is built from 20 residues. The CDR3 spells CACDTVPILGDTALTAQLFF. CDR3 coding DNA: TGTGCCTGTGACACGGTTCCCATACTGGGGGATACAGCTTTGACAGCACAACTCTTCTTT.

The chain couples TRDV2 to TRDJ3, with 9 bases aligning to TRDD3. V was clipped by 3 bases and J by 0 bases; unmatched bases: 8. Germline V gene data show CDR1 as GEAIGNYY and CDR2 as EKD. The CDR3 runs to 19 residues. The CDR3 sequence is CACDSLLGEPSWDTRQMFF. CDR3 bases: TGTGCCTGTGACTCCTTACTGGGGGAGCCCTCCTGGGACACCCGACAGATGTTTTTC.

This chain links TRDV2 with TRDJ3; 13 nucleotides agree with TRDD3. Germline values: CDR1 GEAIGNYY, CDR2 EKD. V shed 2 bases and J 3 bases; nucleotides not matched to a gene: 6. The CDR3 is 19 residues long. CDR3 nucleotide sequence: TGTGCCTGTGACATGATACTGGGGGATACGGACTGGGACACCCGACAGATGTTTTTC. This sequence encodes CACDMILGDTDWDTRQMFF.

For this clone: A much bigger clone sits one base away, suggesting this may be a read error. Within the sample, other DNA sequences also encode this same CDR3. The DNA for the CDR3 is TGTGCCTGCGACACGTACTGGGGGAGCTCCTGGGACACCCGACAGATGTTTTTC. Its translation is CACDTYWGSSWDTRQMFF. This chain connects TRDV2 to TRDJ3; TRDD3 matches 9 bases. The CDR3 sequence is 18 residues long. The germline CDR1 and CDR2 sequences are GEAIGNYY and EKD.

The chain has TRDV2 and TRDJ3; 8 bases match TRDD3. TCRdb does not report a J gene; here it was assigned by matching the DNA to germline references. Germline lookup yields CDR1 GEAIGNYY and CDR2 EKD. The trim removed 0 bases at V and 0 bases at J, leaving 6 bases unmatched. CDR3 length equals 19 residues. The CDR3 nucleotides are TGTGCCTGTGACACCGTGAGTGGGGGATCCTCCTGGGACACCCGACAGATGTTTTTC. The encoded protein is CACDTVSGGSSWDTRQMFF.

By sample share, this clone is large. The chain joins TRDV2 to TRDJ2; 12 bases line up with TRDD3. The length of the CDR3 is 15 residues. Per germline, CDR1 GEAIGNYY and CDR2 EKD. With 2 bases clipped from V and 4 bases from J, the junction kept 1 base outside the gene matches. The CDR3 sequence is CACDILGDTTAQLFF. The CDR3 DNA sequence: TGTGCCTGTGACATACTGGGGGATACGACAGCACAACTCTTCTTT.

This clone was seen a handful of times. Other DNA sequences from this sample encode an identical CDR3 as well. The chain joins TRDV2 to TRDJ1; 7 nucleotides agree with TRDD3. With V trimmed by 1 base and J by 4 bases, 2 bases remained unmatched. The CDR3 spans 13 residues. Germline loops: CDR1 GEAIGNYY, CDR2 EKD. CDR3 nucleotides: TGTGCCTGTGACACGTGGGGATACGATAAACTCATCTTT. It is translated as CACDTWGYDKLIF.

The CDR3 here is CALGELLRAYWGTAQLFF. CDR3 nucleotide sequence: TGTGCTCTTGGGGAACTCCTTCGGGCCTACTGGGGGACAGCACAACTCTTCTTT. The gene calls are TRDV1 and TRDJ2; 7 nucleotides agree with TRDD3. The CDR3 spans 18 residues. J gave up 4 bases and V 0 bases, and 11 bases lay outside the gene matches. Germline V gene data show CDR1 as TSWWSYY and CDR2 as QGS.

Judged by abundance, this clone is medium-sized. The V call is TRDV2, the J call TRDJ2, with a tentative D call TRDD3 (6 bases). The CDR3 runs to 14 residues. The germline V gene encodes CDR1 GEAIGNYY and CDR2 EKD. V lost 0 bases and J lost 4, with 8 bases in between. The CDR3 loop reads CACDTWGETAQLFF. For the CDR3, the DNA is TGTGCCTGTGACACCTGGGGGGAGACAGCACAACTCTTCTTT.

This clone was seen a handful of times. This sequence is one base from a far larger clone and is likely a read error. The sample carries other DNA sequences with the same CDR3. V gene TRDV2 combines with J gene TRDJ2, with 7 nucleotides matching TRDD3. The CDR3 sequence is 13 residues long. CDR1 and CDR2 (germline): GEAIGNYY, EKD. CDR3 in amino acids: CACDTWGTAQLFF. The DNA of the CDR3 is TGTGCCTGTGACACCTGGGGGACAGCACAACTGTTCTTT.

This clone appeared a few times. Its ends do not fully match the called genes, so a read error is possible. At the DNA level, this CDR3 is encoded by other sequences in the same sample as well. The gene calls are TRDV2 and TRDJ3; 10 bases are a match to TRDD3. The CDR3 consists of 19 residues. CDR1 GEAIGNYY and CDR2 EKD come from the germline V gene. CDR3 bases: TGTGCCTGTGACACTGGGGGATACCTGGGCTCCTGGGACACCCGGCAGATGTTTTTC. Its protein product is CACDTGGYLGSWDTRQMFF.

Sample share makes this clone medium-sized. Here the CDR3 reads CACDTLGDTVLTAQLFF. The CDR3 region has the DNA TGTGCCTGTGACACCCTGGGGGATACAGTTTTGACAGCACAACTCTTCTTT. V gene TRDV2 combines with J gene TRDJ2, with 11 positions matching TRDD3. The V gene end was trimmed by 0 bases and the J gene end by 1 base; junction bases not matched to a gene: 3. The CDR3 spans 17 residues. CDR1 is GEAIGNYY and CDR2 is EKD in the germline V gene.

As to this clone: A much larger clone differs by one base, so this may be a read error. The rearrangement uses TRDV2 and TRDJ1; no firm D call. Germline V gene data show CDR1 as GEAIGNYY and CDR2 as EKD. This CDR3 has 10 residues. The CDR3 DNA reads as TGTGCCTGTGACACCGATAAACCCATCTTT. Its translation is CACDTDKPIF.

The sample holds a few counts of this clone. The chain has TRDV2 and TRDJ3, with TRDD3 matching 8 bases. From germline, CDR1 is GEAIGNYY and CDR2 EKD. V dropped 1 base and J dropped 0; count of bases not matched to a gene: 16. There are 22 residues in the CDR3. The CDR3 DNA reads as TGTGCCTGTGACACGGCCTTTACTGGGGGTTTCAAAAGCTCCTGGGACACCCGACAGATGTTTTTC. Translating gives CACDTAFTGGFKSSWDTRQMFF.

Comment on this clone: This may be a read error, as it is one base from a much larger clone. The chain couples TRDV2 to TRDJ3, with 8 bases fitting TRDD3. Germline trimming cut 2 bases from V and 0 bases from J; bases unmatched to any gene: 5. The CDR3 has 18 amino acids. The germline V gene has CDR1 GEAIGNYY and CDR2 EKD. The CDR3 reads CACDILLGGSWDTRQMFF. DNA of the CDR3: TGTGCCTGTGACATCTTACTGGGGGGCTCCTGGGACACCCGACAGATGTTTTTC.

The CDR3 nucleotides read TGTGCCTGTGACTCCGTACTGGGGGAAGGTAGCTCCTGGGACACCCGACAGATGTTTTTC. As protein: CACDSVLGEGSSWDTRQMFF. The J gene is TRDJ3, the V gene TRDV2; 9 bases are a match to TRDD3. This CDR3 spans 20 amino acids. Per the germline V gene, CDR1 is GEAIGNYY and CDR2 is EKD. Unmatched junction bases numbered 11, after V lost 3 bases and J lost 0 bases.

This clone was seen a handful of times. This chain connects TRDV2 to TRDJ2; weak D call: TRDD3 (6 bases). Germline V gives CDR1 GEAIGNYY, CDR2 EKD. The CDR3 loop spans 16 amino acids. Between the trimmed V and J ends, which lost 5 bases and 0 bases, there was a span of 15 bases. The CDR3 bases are TGTGCCTGTGTTGGGGATCGCCCCTCTTTGACAGCACAACTCTTCTTT. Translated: CACVGDRPSLTAQLFF.

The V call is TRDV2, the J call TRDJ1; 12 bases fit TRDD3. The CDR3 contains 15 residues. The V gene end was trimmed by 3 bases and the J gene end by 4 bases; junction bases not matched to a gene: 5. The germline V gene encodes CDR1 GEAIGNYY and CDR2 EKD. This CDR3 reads CACDLLGDTGDKLIF. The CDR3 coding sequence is TGTGCCTGTGACCTACTGGGGGATACAGGCGATAAACTCATCTTT.

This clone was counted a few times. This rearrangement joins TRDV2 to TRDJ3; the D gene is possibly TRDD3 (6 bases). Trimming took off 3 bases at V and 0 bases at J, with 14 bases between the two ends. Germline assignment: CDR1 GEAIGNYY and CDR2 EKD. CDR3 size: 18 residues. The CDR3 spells CACDPGDASSWDTRQMFF. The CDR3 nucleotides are TGTGCCTGTGACCCTGGGGATGCCAGCTCCTGGGACACCCGACAGATGTTTTTC.

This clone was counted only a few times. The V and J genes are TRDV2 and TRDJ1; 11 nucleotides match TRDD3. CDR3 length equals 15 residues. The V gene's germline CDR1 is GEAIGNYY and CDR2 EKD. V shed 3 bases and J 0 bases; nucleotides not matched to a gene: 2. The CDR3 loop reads CACDWGIRYTDKLIF. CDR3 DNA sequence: TGTGCCTGTGACTGGGGGATACGGTACACCGATAAACTCATCTTT.

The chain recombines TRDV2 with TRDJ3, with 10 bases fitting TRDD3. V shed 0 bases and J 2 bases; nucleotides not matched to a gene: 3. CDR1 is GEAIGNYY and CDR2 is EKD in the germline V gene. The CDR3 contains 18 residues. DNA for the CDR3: TGTGCCTGTGACACCGGGGGATACGATGCCTGGGACACCCGACAGATGTTTTTC. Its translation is CACDTGGYDAWDTRQMFF.

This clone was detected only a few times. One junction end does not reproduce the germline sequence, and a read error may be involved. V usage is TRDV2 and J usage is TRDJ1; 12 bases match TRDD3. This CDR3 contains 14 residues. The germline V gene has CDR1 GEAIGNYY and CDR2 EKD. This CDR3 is CACDLLGDTGKLIF. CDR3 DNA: TGTGCCTGTGACCTACTGGGGGATACCGGTAAACTCATCTTT.

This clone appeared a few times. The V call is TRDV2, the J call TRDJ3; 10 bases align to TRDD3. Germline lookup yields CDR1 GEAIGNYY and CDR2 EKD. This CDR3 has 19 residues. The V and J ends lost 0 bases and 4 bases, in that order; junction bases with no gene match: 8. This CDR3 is CACDTVRGIRPWDTRQMFF. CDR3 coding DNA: TGTGCCTGTGACACCGTGAGGGGGATACGACCGTGGGACACCCGACAGATGTTTTTC.

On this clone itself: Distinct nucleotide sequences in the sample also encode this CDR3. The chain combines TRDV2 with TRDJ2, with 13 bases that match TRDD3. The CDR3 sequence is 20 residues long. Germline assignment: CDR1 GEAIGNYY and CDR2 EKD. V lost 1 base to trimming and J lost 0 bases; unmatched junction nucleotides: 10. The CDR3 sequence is CACDTVFPTGGYALTAQLFF. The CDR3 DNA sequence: TGTGCCTGTGACACGGTTTTTCCTACTGGGGGATACGCTTTGACAGCACAACTCTTCTTT.

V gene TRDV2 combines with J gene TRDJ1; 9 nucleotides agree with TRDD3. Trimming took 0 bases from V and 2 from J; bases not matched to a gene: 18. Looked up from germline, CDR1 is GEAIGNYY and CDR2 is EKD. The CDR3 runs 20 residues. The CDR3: CACDTVTVTGGKGGTDKLIF. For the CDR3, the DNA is TGTGCCTGTGACACCGTTACCGTTACTGGGGGAAAGGGAGGGACCGATAAACTCATCTTT.

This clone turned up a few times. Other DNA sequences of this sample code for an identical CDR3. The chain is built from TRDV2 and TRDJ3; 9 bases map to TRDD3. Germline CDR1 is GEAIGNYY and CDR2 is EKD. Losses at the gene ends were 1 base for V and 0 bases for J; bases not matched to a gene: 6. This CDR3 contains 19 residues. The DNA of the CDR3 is TGTGCCTGTGACACAGTACTGGGGGAGAGCTCCTGGGACACCCGACAGATGTTTTTC. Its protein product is CACDTVLGESSWDTRQMFF.

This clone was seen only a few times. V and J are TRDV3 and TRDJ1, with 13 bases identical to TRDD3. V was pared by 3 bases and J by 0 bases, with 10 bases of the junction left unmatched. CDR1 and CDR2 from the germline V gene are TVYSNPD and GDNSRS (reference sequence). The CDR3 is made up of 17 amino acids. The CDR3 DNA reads TGTGCCTTCCCGTACTGGGGGATACGACGGGACACCGATAAACTCATCTTT. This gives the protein CAFPYWGIRRDTDKLIF.

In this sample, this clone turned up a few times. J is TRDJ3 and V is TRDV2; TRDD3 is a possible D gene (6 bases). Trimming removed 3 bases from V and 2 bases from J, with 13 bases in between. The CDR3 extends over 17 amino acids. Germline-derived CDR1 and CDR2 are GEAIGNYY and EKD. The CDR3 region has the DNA TGTGCCTGTGACCAAACTGGGTATCCCTGGGACACCCGACAGATGTTTTTC. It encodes CACDQTGYPWDTRQMFF.

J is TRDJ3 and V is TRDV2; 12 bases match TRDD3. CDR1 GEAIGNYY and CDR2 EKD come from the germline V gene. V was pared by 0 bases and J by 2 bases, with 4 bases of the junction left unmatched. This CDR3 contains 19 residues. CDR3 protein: CACDTVLGDTTWDTRQMFF. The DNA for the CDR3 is TGTGCCTGTGACACCGTACTGGGGGATACCACCTGGGACACCCGACAGATGTTTTTC.

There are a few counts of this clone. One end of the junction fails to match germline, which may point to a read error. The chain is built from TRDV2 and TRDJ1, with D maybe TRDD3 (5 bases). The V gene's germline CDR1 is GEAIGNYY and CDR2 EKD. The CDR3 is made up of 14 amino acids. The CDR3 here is CSCDTVGESDKLIF. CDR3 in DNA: TGTTCCTGTGACACCGTAGGGGAGTCCGATAAACTCATCTTT.